This T cell receptor beta chain was sequenced for a study of blood T cell repertoires in COVID-19. In the study overall: COVID-19 samples collected from the United States, Italy and Spain covered acute and convalescent phases. Sources were T cells, B-cell-depleted T cells, or PBMCs; the material itself was cDNA or gDNA.

Per the authors' pipeline: Cell counts per sample came from amplifying reference gene primers. Sequencing was performed with immunoSEQ multiplex PCR; in TCRdb, only in-frame clones are kept and a portion is missing. That table supplies the V and J calls and clone size; D and trimming were determined from the DNA. The sample yields approximately 120,000 clones, roughly 89% seen once. The source of this sequence is a human donor with acute or convalescent COVID-19. The donor label of this sample is uncertain. Sequences were obtained from peripheral blood.

This CDR3 is CASSSTRNQPQHF. The CDR3 DNA sequence: TGTGCCAGCAGCTCGACTCGTAATCAGCCCCAGCATTTT. The J gene is TRBJ1-5, the V gene TRBV7-2; unclear D gene. Germline loops: CDR1 SGHTA, CDR2 FQGNSA. Trimming removed 4 bases from V and 4 bases from J, with 8 bases in between. The CDR3 length is 13 residues. The complete variable domain, with remaining parts taken from reference TRBV7-2 and TRBJ1-5, reads GAGVSQSPSNKVTEKGKDVELRCDPISGHTALYWYRQSLGQGLEFLIYFQGNSAPDKSGLPSDRFSAERTGGSVSTLTIQRTQQEDSAVYLCASSSTRNQPQHFGDGTRLSIL.